The 10 T cell receptor beta chains below all came from one sample that was sequenced in a study of T cell changes during pregnancy in multiple sclerosis (dated by TCRdb to about 2019). Library creation used the immunoSEQ multiplex PCR assay. TCRdb's version of the immuneACCESS table is confined to in-frame rearrangements and falls short of the full clone set. An unresolved V gene accounts for under half of the shortfall where checked; the remainder is of unknown origin. The sample table lists 90,000 to 100,000 clones, just under 95% of them with a count of one. The ten largest clonotypes hold around 4.5% of the sample. The material sequenced was peripheral blood, taken in the first trimester of pregnancy. The receptor set was obtained from a female donor with multiple sclerosis, enrolled in a pregnancy study.

In DNA form, the CDR3 reads TGTGCCACCAGCAGAGATCGGGGGGGGGCCACCGGGGAGCTGTTTTTT. Its translation is CATSRDRGGATGELFF. The chain is built from TRBV15 and TRBJ2-2; TRBD2 matches at 8 bases. The CDR3 sequence is 16 residues long. The V segment lost 0 bases and the J segment 4 bases; nucleotides outside the gene matches: 4. The germline CDR1 and CDR2 sequences are LNHNV and YYDKDF (reference sequence).

The V gene is TRBV7-8, the J gene TRBJ1-2, with 7 nucleotides matching TRBD1. The CDR3 contains 14 residues. Germline-derived CDR1 and CDR2 are SGHVS and FQNEAQ. The J segment lost 4 bases and the V segment lost 1 base, leaving 3 bases of the junction unmatched. In nucleotides, the CDR3 is TGTGCCAGCAGCTTAGACAGGGGAGGCTATGGCTACACCTTC. Encoded protein: CASSLDRGGYGYTF. Filled out from reference TRBV7-8 and TRBJ1-2, the complete variable domain reads GAGVSQSPRYKVAKRGQDVALRCDPISGHVSLFWYQQALGQGPEFLTYFQNEAQLDKSGLPSDRFFAERPEGSVSTLKIQRTQQEDSAVYLCASSLDRGGYGYTFGSGTRLTVV.

The V call is TRBV19, the J call TRBJ1-5; weak D call: TRBD1 (6 bases). The CDR3 length is 17 residues. Looked up from germline, CDR1 is LNHDA and CDR2 is SQIVND (reference sequence). V was cut by 6 bases and J by 2 bases, with 20 bases left in between. Written as DNA, the CDR3 is TGTGCCAGTAGGGGGGGGACAATCTTTTTCGGCAATCAGCCCCAGCATTTT. It is translated as CASRGGTIFFGNQPQHF.

The chain is built from TRBV27 and TRBJ2-4; D call uncertain. CDR3 length: 14 amino acids. Germline V gene sequence: CDR1 MNHEY, CDR2 SMNVEV (reference sequence). Trimming pared 6 bases from V and 0 bases from J, leaving 9 bases between. The CDR3 DNA follows: TGTGCCAGCAGAAGAGTTTCAGCCAAAAACATTCAGTACTTC. This gives the protein CASRRVSAKNIQYF.

DNA for the CDR3: TGTGCCAGCAGCGTATCGAGCTCTGGAAACACCATATATTTT. Its translation is CASSVSSSGNTIYF. This chain links TRBV9 with TRBJ1-3, with no clear D. This CDR3 is built from 14 residues. The ends were cut back, 1 base at V and 0 bases at J, with 5 bases in the middle. The V gene's germline CDR1 is SGDLS and CDR2 YYNGEE.

The chain carries TRBV5-4 and TRBJ1-6; 7 nucleotides agree with TRBD1. After removal of 3 bases from V and 5 bases from J, the junction contained 8 bases not matched to a gene. This CDR3 contains 16 residues. CDR1 SGHNT and CDR2 YYREEE come from the germline V gene (reference sequence). The CDR3 sequence: CASSSEITGDNSPLHF. CDR3 sequence (DNA): TGTGCCAGCAGCTCAGAGATTACAGGGGATAATTCACCCCTCCACTTT.

This clone has just one count. The chain uses TRBV9 and TRBJ1-5; no firm D call. Trimming cost V 3 bases and J 9 bases, with 10 bases left between them. The CDR3 contains 12 residues. The germline gives CDR1 SGDLS, CDR2 YYNGEE. The CDR3 bases are TGTGCCAGCAGCGGGCACAGCGGGCCCCAGCATTTT. As protein: CASSGHSGPQHF.

There are a few counts of this clone. V gene TRBV23-1 combines with J gene TRBJ1-1; D is ambiguous. TRBV23-1 qualifies as an ORF whose function is uncertain. The CDR3 runs 16 residues. The V and J ends lost 6 bases and 2 bases respectively, with 19 bases between them. The CDR3 reads CASSPPGGVANTEAFF. CDR3 in DNA: TGCGCCAGCAGCCCCCCAGGCGGGGTAGCTAACACTGAAGCTTTCTTT.

The rearrangement joins TRBV9 to TRBJ1-1; D is uncertain. The CDR3 loop spans 13 amino acids. V gave up 4 bases and J gave up 8 bases, with 15 bases separating them. CDR1 is SGDLS, CDR2 YYNGEE, per germline. CDR3 coding DNA: TGTGCCAGCAGCCCTCAGCGACCCGGGGAAGCTTTCTTT. Residues: CASSPQRPGEAFF.

This sequence joins TRBV7-6 and TRBJ2-1; D gene uncertain. The CDR3 runs to 13 residues. Trimming cost V 5 bases and J 9 bases, with 14 bases left between them. Germline V CDR1 and CDR2: SGHVS, FNYEAQ. CDR3 loop: CASSQTTFGEQFF. CDR3 coding DNA: TGTGCCAGCAGCCAAACTACCTTTGGTGAGCAGTTCTTC.